This section outlines one T cell receptor (beta chain) sequence together with its context. Seattle enrolled patients during active infection and tracked them longitudinally. As processed by the authors: From reference gene primer amplification, estimates of nucleated cell counts were derived. The method was immunoSEQ multiplex PCR; TCRdb's version includes in-frame clones alone and lacks a portion of them. That table is the source of V, J and clone size, and D and trimming were worked out from the DNA. The sample lists approximately 160,000 clones, 80% to 90% occurring once. The CDR3 extends over 13 amino acids. V was clipped by 0 bases and J by 8 bases, with 10 bases between them. CDR1 is MNHNY and CDR2 is SVGAGI in the germline V gene (reference sequence). The source of the sample is a study of blood T cell repertoires in COVID-19. Looking at the study overall: Material from acute and convalescent COVID-19 was sourced from the United States, Italy and Spain.

The chain links TRBV6-6 to TRBJ1-1, with D perhaps TRBD1 (5 bases). The specimen was peripheral blood. The clonotype was recovered from an older woman with COVID-19, enrolled during active disease. The CDR3 loop is CASSYSGLGEAFF. CDR3 sequence (DNA): TGTGCCAGCAGTTACTCGGGGCTCGGCGAAGCTTTCTTT.